A single sample is the source of the 2 T cell receptor beta chains below, sequenced in a study of spatial heterogeneity in lung cancer. Time point specified: sample taken at primary tumor resection. MiXCR, applied by TCRdb to the 5' RACE reads, yields one record per CDR3 protein. The repertoire has tens of thousands of distinct CDR3 sequences, 7% to 7.5% of them found once; the top ten carry 29%. Here the sequenced sample was PBMCs, taken at surgery. The receptors shown here come from a female donor with early-stage non-small cell lung cancer.

The genes are TRBV20-1 and TRBJ1-1, with D unresolved. The germline V gene encodes CDR1 DFQATT and CDR2 SNEGSKA (reference sequence). The ends were cut back, 3 bases at V and 8 bases at J, with 16 bases in the middle. The CDR3 length is 13 residues. The CDR3 DNA sequence: TGCAGTGCTAGGACCGGGGAGGGCGAGGAAGCTTTCTTT. Its translation: CSARTGEGEEAFF.

This clonotype was observed at least ten times. The chain joins TRBV7-8 to TRBJ2-3; D possibly corresponds to TRBD1 (7 bases). CDR3 length: 15 residues. The V end was cut by 0 bases, the J end by 10 bases, with 17 bases between. CDR1 is SGHVS, CDR2 FQNEAQ, per germline. The CDR3 protein is CASSLAEGQGGPQYF. CDR3 DNA: TGTGCCAGCAGCTTAGCCGAGGGGCAGGGGGGCCCGCAGTATTTT.